This TCR beta chain was recorded in a study of cytomegalovirus exposure and HLA in healthy donors. Notes on the study in general: Most TCRs appeared rarely, but some public TCRs recurred in many donors. TRBV6-2, TRBV6-3 and some other V segments were excluded as indistinguishable.

As to this clone: Its antigen is as yet unknown.

PCR was performed using 60 Vbeta and 13 Jbeta primers. Method: immunoSEQ multiplex PCR; TCRdb's copy keeps in-frame clones and lacks some. The sample gives 150,000 to 200,000 clones, 80% to 85% of which show up once; more than 8% is in the top ten. In germline, CDR1 is GTSNPN, CDR2 SVGIG (reference sequence). This CDR3 comprises 11 residues. Sequencing was carried out using PBMCs. The receptor was derived from a male donor in good health and CMV-seropositive. The V and J genes are TRBV30 and TRBJ2-7, with D uncertain. The CDR3 DNA reads TGTTCCATCAGGTATTCCTACGAGCAGTACTTC. Protein: CSIRYSYEQYF.